Reported below is one T cell receptor (beta chain). Its antigen is as yet unknown. The repertoire was sequenced with immunoSEQ multiplex PCR; TCRdb's copy has only in-frame clones and lacks some. The sample includes 110,000 to 150,000 clones, 92% of them seen just once. The data were taken from a study of T cell responses to AZD1222 COVID-19 vaccine. Regarding the study as a whole: Only five or six AZD1222 recipients were seropositive at baseline.

V was shortened by 8 bases and J by 0 bases, with 17 bases between the two germline ends. Per germline, CDR1 SNHLY and CDR2 FYNNEI. The CDR3 extends over 16 amino acids. This TCR came from an adult who received the AZD1222 COVID-19 vaccine. V gene TRBV2 combines with J gene TRBJ2-1; D is tentatively TRBD1 or TRBD2 (5 bases each). The source material was peripheral blood, sampled 28 days after the second AZD1222 dose. The DNA of the CDR3 is TGTGCCAGCCTGGGACCGGGCTCGAGCTCCTACAATGAGCAGTTCTTC. This translates into CASLGPGSSSYNEQFF.